The rows below give T cell receptor beta chains drawn from one sample of a study of blood T cell repertoires in COVID-19. Assay used: immunoSEQ multiplex PCR; TCRdb lists only in-frame clones, some missing. The top ten clones hold 13% of a sample with some 240,000 clones, around 82% of them seen once. Sequences were obtained from peripheral blood. These receptors all stem from a human donor in a cohort sampled during active COVID-19. The CDR3 runs from the conserved cysteine through the conserved F or W. Each record gives: D gene, J gene, V gene, clone size, CDR3 protein, CDR3 DNA. D genes are given only for firm matches. Size is omitted from some rows. Given values are once, few, many or a class for expanded clones.

d_gene: NA
j_gene: TRBJ1-5
v_gene: TRBV30
abundance: NA
CDR3aa: CAWSAFQKFGAQHF
CDR3nt: TGTGCCTGGAGTGCCTTCCAAAAATTTGGAGCCCAGCATTTT

d_gene: TRBD2
j_gene: TRBJ2-5
v_gene: TRBV28
abundance: NA
CDR3aa: CASRVAGGGQETQYF
CDR3nt: TGTGCCAGCAGGGTAGCGGGAGGGGGCCAAGAGACCCAGTACTTC

d_gene: NA
j_gene: TRBJ2-7
v_gene: TRBV7-9
abundance: NA
CDR3aa: CASSLETDTYEQYF
CDR3nt: TGTGCCAGCAGCTTAGAGACAGATACCTACGAGCAGTACTTC

d_gene: NA
j_gene: TRBJ1-5
v_gene: TRBV12-3/TRBV12-4
abundance: NA
CDR3aa: CASSLTHNQPQHF
CDR3nt: TGTGCCAGCAGTTTAACACACAATCAGCCCCAGCATTTT

d_gene: TRBD2
j_gene: TRBJ2-5
v_gene: TRBV7-9
abundance: few
CDR3aa: CASSEGRRGGSQETQYF
CDR3nt: TGTGCCAGCAGCGAGGGGCGGCGCGGGGGGTCCCAAGAGACCCAGTACTTC

d_gene: TRBD2
j_gene: TRBJ2-1
v_gene: TRBV12-3/TRBV12-4
abundance: NA
CDR3aa: CASIGGRNNEQFF
CDR3nt: TGTGCCAGCATAGGCGGGAGGAACAATGAGCAGTTCTTC

d_gene: NA
j_gene: TRBJ1-1
v_gene: TRBV28
abundance: NA
CDR3aa: CASTRDMNTEAFF
CDR3nt: TGTGCCAGCACCCGGGACATGAACACTGAAGCTTTCTTT

d_gene: NA
j_gene: TRBJ1-2
v_gene: TRBV7-9
abundance: NA
CDR3aa: CASSLPGGWYGYTF
CDR3nt: TGTGCCAGCAGCTTACCTGGGGGCTGGTATGGCTACACCTTC

d_gene: NA
j_gene: TRBJ1-5
v_gene: TRBV19
abundance: NA
CDR3aa: CASSIIFNQPQHF
CDR3nt: TGTGCCAGTAGTATAATCTTTAATCAGCCCCAGCATTTT

d_gene: TRBD1
j_gene: TRBJ2-7
v_gene: TRBV2
abundance: NA
CDR3aa: CASSPPGQKHEQYF
CDR3nt: TGTGCCAGCAGTCCGCCGGGACAGAAACACGAGCAGTACTTC

d_gene: NA
j_gene: TRBJ1-2
v_gene: TRBV20-1
abundance: NA
CDR3aa: CSARANYGYTF
CDR3nt: TGCAGTGCTAGAGCGAACTATGGCTACACCTTC

d_gene: NA
j_gene: TRBJ2-1
v_gene: TRBV4-2
abundance: NA
CDR3aa: CASSQGDGGQFF
CDR3nt: TGTGCCAGCAGCCAAGGTGACGGGGGGCAGTTCTTC

d_gene: TRBD2
j_gene: TRBJ2-3
v_gene: TRBV2
abundance: NA
CDR3aa: CARGLADQEEYF
CDR3nt: TGTGCCAGGGGACTAGCGGACCAGGAAGAGTATTTT

d_gene: NA
j_gene: TRBJ1-3
v_gene: TRBV23-1
abundance: once
CDR3aa: CASSQLIRRRGTGNTIYF
CDR3nt: TGCGCCAGCAGTCAACTGATTCGTCGCAGGGGAACTGGAAACACCATATATTTT

d_gene: NA
j_gene: TRBJ1-1
v_gene: TRBV5-8
abundance: NA
CDR3aa: CASSWGGTGTEAFF
CDR3nt: TGTGCCAGCAGCTGGGGCGGGACGGGGACTGAAGCTTTCTTT

d_gene: TRBD2
j_gene: TRBJ2-3
v_gene: TRBV18
abundance: NA
CDR3aa: CASSVREEDTQYF
CDR3nt: TGTGCCAGCTCTGTCCGGGAGGAGGATACGCAGTATTTT

d_gene: NA
j_gene: TRBJ2-5
v_gene: TRBV18
abundance: NA
CDR3aa: CASSPLTAQETQYF
CDR3nt: TGTGCCAGCTCACCATTGACAGCTCAAGAGACCCAGTACTTC

d_gene: NA
j_gene: TRBJ1-3
v_gene: TRBV3-1/TRBV3-2
abundance: NA
CDR3aa: CASSLQGSGNTIYF
CDR3nt: TGTGCCAGCAGTCTCCAGGGGTCTGGAAACACCATATATTTT

d_gene: TRBD1
j_gene: TRBJ2-7
v_gene: TRBV27
abundance: many
CDR3aa: CASSLGTGAYEQYF
CDR3nt: TGTGCCAGCAGTTTAGGGACAGGGGCCTACGAGCAGTACTTC

d_gene: TRBD1
j_gene: TRBJ2-3
v_gene: TRBV11-3
abundance: NA
CDR3aa: CASSFSGQGVDTQYF
CDR3nt: TGTGCCAGCAGCTTTAGTGGACAGGGGGTAGATACGCAGTATTTT

d_gene: NA
j_gene: TRBJ2-7
v_gene: TRBV4-1
abundance: NA
CDR3aa: CASSQEGGSLQYF
CDR3nt: TGCGCCAGCAGCCAAGAGGGGGGTTCCTTGCAGTACTTC

d_gene: NA
j_gene: TRBJ2-3
v_gene: TRBV2
abundance: NA
CDR3aa: CASNGGTVTDTQYF
CDR3nt: TGTGCCAGCAATGGAGGGACAGTTACAGATACGCAGTATTTT